Below, 5 T cell receptor beta chains from the same sample are listed, as sequenced in a study of blood T cell repertoires in COVID-19. Here immunoSEQ multiplex PCR was the method, and the copy in TCRdb shows in-frame clones only, minus some. The table shows approximately 51,000 clones, with 80% to 90% occurring only once. The sequenced sample consisted of peripheral blood. The receptors here all came from a woman at least 80 years old with COVID-19, enrolled during active disease.

This clone was picked up a small number of times. V usage is TRBV5-6 and J usage is TRBJ2-7; 9 bases are shared with TRBD1. The CDR3 has 16 residues. Germline CDR1 is SGHDT and CDR2 is YYEEEE. The V gene end was trimmed by 5 bases and the J gene end by 1 base; junction bases not matched to a gene: 10. The CDR3 region is CASRGDRALRSYEQYF. The DNA of the CDR3 is TGTGCCAGCAGAGGGGACAGGGCCCTTCGTTCCTACGAGCAGTACTTC. Full variable domain (remainder filled in from reference TRBV5-6 and TRBJ2-7): DAGVTQSPTHLIKTRGQQVTLRCSPKSGHDTVSWYQQALGQGPQFIFQYYEEEERQRGNFPDRFSGHQFPNYSSELNVNALLLGDSALYLCASRGDRALRSYEQYFGPGTRLTVT.

V is TRBV15 and J is TRBJ1-4, with TRBD1 matching over 8 bases. CDR3 size: 15 residues. Unmatched junction bases numbered 5, after V lost 2 bases and J lost 6 bases. CDR1 and CDR2 from the germline V gene are LNHNV and YYDKDF (reference sequence). The CDR3 here is CATSRSTGGDEKLFF. CDR3 sequence (DNA): TGTGCCACCAGCAGATCTACAGGGGGTGATGAAAAACTGTTTTTT. The variable domain in full, with the rest retrieved from reference TRBV15 and TRBJ1-4, is DAMVIQNPRYQVTQFGKPVTLSCSQTLNHNVMYWYQQKSSQAPKLLFHYYDKDFNNEADTPDNFQSRRPNTSFCFLDIRSPGLGDTAMYLCATSRSTGGDEKLFFGSGTQLSVL.

The rearrangement joins TRBV9 to TRBJ2-1; 14 nucleotides line up with TRBD2. Germline CDR1 and CDR2: SGDLS and YYNGEE. Trimming at V came to 3 bases and at J to 7 bases, leaving 6 bases not matched to a gene. The length of the CDR3 is 16 residues. The CDR3 DNA is TGTGCCAGCAGCGCAGGACTAGCGGGAGGAAGGAATGAGCAGTTCTTC. It is translated as CASSAGLAGGRNEQFF. Together with reference TRBV9 and TRBJ2-1, the CDR3 gives the full variable domain: DSGVTQTPKHLITATGQRVTLRCSPRSGDLSVYWYQQSLDQGLQFLIQYYNGEERAKGNILERFSAQQFPDLHSELNLSSLELGDSALYFCASSAGLAGGRNEQFFGPGTRLTVL.

V and J are TRBV7-9 and TRBJ2-4; 7 nucleotides line up with TRBD1. Looked up from germline, CDR1 is SEHNR and CDR2 is FQNEAQ (reference sequence). Unmatched junction bases numbered 7, after V lost 5 bases and J lost 3 bases. This CDR3 has 15 residues. The DNA for the CDR3 is TGTGCCAGCAGCCCGGACAGGATCGGCAAAAACATTCAGTACTTC. This translates into CASSPDRIGKNIQYF.

The chain carries TRBV29-1 and TRBJ1-2, with D possibly matching TRBD1 (6 bases). V lost 8 bases to trimming and J lost 6 bases, with 16 bases between them. Germline V gives CDR1 SQVTM, CDR2 ANQGSEA. The CDR3 runs to 12 residues. The CDR3 DNA is TGCAGCTGTCTATGGGGGCAGGATGGCTACACCTTC. Protein sequence: CSCLWGQDGYTF.